The 32 T cell receptor beta chains listed next were all sequenced from one sample in a study of immune cell composition in non-small cell lung cancer. The protocol was immunoSEQ multiplex PCR, while the TCRdb copy is restricted to in-frame clones and leaves out a portion. The sample yields 12,000 to 15,000 clones, around 75% seen once. The sample was lung tumor tissue. The source is a human donor with non-small cell lung cancer.

V gene TRBV7-2 combines with J gene TRBJ1-4; D is uncertain. The V and J ends lost 3 bases and 8 bases respectively, with 16 bases between them. Germline lookup yields CDR1 SGHTA and CDR2 FQGNSA. The CDR3 extends over 15 amino acids. Written as DNA, the CDR3 is TGTGCCAGCAGCTTTGGCGGAGCTGGTGAGGAAAAACTGTTTTTT. Its translation is CASSFGGAGEEKLFF.

The chain's CDR3 is CASSPEGGAETQYF. Here the CDR3 DNA reads TGTGCCAGCTCACCGGAAGGGGGCGCAGAGACCCAGTACTTC. This chain joins TRBV18 and TRBJ2-5; TRBD1 agrees at 7 bases. Trimming removed 3 bases from V and 4 bases from J; junction bases left unmatched: 5. This CDR3 is built from 14 residues. The V gene's germline CDR1 is KGHSH and CDR2 LQKENI.

This clone was detected only once. The rearrangement uses TRBV19 and TRBJ2-6; D uncertain. Germline lookup yields CDR1 LNHDA and CDR2 SQIVND (reference sequence). The V and J ends lost 7 bases and 0 bases respectively, with 10 bases between them. This CDR3 contains 15 residues. The CDR3 sequence is CASTLRGSGANVLTF. CDR3 DNA: TGTGCCAGTACCCTAAGAGGCTCTGGGGCCAACGTCCTGACTTTC.

The V gene is TRBV5-1, the J gene TRBJ1-1; 7 nucleotides agree with TRBD1. This CDR3 is 15 amino acids long. J was trimmed by 0 bases and V by 2 bases; bases with no gene match: 4. From germline, CDR1 is SGHRS and CDR2 YFSETQ. In DNA, the CDR3 is TGCGCCAGCAGCTTCGCACAGGGGTTGAACACTGAAGCTTTCTTT. It yields the protein CASSFAQGLNTEAFF.

The CDR3 region has the DNA TGTGCCAGCAGCTTAAATTCGCGGGGGGCTGGGGCCAACGTCCTGACTTTC. Its protein product is CASSLNSRGAGANVLTF. The J gene is TRBJ2-6, the V gene TRBV7-6, with 8 bases matching TRBD2. With 2 bases clipped from V and 2 bases from J, the junction kept 5 bases outside the gene matches. CDR3 length: 17 residues. Germline CDR1 is SGHVS and CDR2 is FNYEAQ. Together with reference TRBV7-6 and TRBJ2-6, the CDR3 gives the full variable domain: GAGVSQSPRYKVTKRGQDVALRCDPISGHVSLYWYRQALGQGPEFLTYFNYEAQQDKSGLPNDRFSAERPEGSISTLTIQRTEQRDSAMYRCASSLNSRGAGANVLTFGAGSRLTVL.

This chain connects TRBV5-6 to TRBJ2-5; 11 bases are a match to TRBD1. Unmatched junction bases numbered 6, after V lost 1 base and J lost 4 bases. The CDR3 totals 16 residues. The germline V gene encodes CDR1 SGHDT and CDR2 YYEEEE. The CDR3 loop is CASSLTKDRGRETQYF. In nucleotides, the CDR3 is TGTGCCAGCAGCTTGACCAAGGACAGGGGGCGAGAGACCCAGTACTTC.

The rearrangement links TRBV11-3 to TRBJ2-5, with D perhaps TRBD2 (5 bases). V lost 7 bases, J lost 3 bases, and 15 bases lay in between. The CDR3 is 14 residues long. Germline values: CDR1 SGHNT, CDR2 YENEEA. CDR3 coding DNA: TGTGCCAGCAAGCGCTACGGGGAGAAAGAGACCCAGTACTTC. This gives the protein CASKRYGEKETQYF. The variable domain in full, with the rest retrieved from reference TRBV11-3 and TRBJ2-5, is EAGVVQSPRYKIIEKKQPVAFWCNPISGHNTLYWYLQNLGQGPELLIRYENEEAVDDSQLPKDRFSAERLKGVDSTLKIQPAELGDSAVYLCASKRYGEKETQYFGPGTRLLVL.

Here the CDR3 DNA reads TGCGCCAGCAGCCAAGAAGAAGGAGGGGGCCTCACTGAAGCTTTCTTT. This codes for CASSQEEGGGLTEAFF. The chain has TRBV4-1 and TRBJ1-1; 7 nucleotides align to TRBD1. V trimming: 0 bases; J trimming: 4 bases; junction bases outside the gene matches: 8. The germline V gene has CDR1 MGHRA and CDR2 YSYEKL. This CDR3 is 16 amino acids long.

The rearrangement links TRBV7-9 to TRBJ2-6, with 8 bases fitting TRBD1. In germline, CDR1 is SEHNR, CDR2 FQNEAQ (reference sequence). The CDR3 runs to 17 residues. J lost 2 bases, V lost 5 bases, and 8 bases had no gene match. CDR3 loop: CASSPRQGQTGANVLTF. The CDR3 bases are TGTGCCAGCAGCCCAAGACAGGGGCAAACTGGGGCCAACGTCCTGACTTTC.

The gene calls are TRBV6-1 and TRBJ2-7; the D is unclear. The germline CDR1 and CDR2 sequences are MNHNS and SASEGT. Trimming shortened V by 6 bases and J by 7 bases, and 10 bases separated the two germline ends. The CDR3 has 11 amino acids. The CDR3 DNA follows: TGTGCCAGCAGCCTCCGGAGAGAGCAGTACTTC. Protein: CASSLRREQYF.

A few counts support this clone. This chain links TRBV19 with TRBJ2-2; 8 bases agree with TRBD1. Germline CDR1 and CDR2: LNHDA and SQIVND (reference sequence). With 7 bases clipped from V and 3 bases from J, the junction kept 7 bases outside the gene matches. The CDR3 has 15 residues. This chain's CDR3 is CASTPDRAYTGELFF. For the CDR3, the DNA is TGTGCCAGTACCCCGGACAGGGCCTACACCGGGGAGCTGTTTTTT.

The V call is TRBV6-5, the J call TRBJ1-2, with D unclear. V gave up 6 bases and J gave up 2 bases, with 10 bases separating them. CDR3 length equals 13 residues. Germline lookup yields CDR1 MNHEY and CDR2 SVGAGI. The CDR3 bases are TGTGCCAGCAGACTAGACGGGAACTATGGCTACACCTTC. Protein product: CASRLDGNYGYTF.

The chain carries TRBV19 and TRBJ2-1, with D possibly TRBD2 on 6 matching bases. The V gene's germline CDR1 is LNHDA and CDR2 SQIVND (reference sequence). CDR3 length: 15 amino acids. Trimming took 5 bases from V and 3 from J, leaving 14 bases between them. CDR3 protein: CASSERESRYNEQFF. CDR3 coding DNA: TGTGCCAGTAGTGAACGGGAGTCACGCTACAATGAGCAGTTCTTC.

V gene TRBV5-4 combines with J gene TRBJ2-1; TRBD1 matches 9 bases. This CDR3 has 16 amino acids. The junction had 7 bases not matched to a gene; V was cut back by 5 bases and J by 1 base. Germline V lookup: CDR1 SGHNT, CDR2 YYREEE (reference sequence). The CDR3 region is CASSHGQGRSYNEQFF. The CDR3 DNA sequence: TGTGCCAGCAGTCATGGACAGGGGAGGTCCTACAATGAGCAGTTCTTC.

The chain joins TRBV6-1 to TRBJ1-1, with a possible D match to TRBD1 (5 bases). CDR1 MNHNS and CDR2 SASEGT come from the germline V gene. This CDR3 region has 13 residues. V was pared by 5 bases and J by 6 bases, with 13 bases between. The CDR3 coding sequence is TGTGCCAGCAGTCAAACCGGGGGTTCTGAAGCTTTCTTT. It codes for CASSQTGGSEAFF.

In this sample, this clone turned up once. The J gene is TRBJ1-5, the V gene TRBV19; D unclear. Germline lookup yields CDR1 LNHDA and CDR2 SQIVND (reference sequence). The CDR3 has 14 residues. The V end was cut by 4 bases, the J end by 0 bases, with 7 bases between. This CDR3 reads CASSNRYSNQPQHF. As DNA, the CDR3 is TGTGCCAGTAGTAACAGATATAGCAATCAGCCCCAGCATTTT.

CDR3 in amino acids: CASSLDSRGYTF. The CDR3 DNA reads as TGTGCCAGCAGCTTAGACTCACGTGGCTACACCTTC. The V gene is TRBV7-2, the J gene TRBJ1-2; D not certain. Germline values: CDR1 SGHTA, CDR2 FQGNSA. V lost 1 base, J lost 7 bases, and 7 bases lay in between. This CDR3 is built from 12 residues.

The chain joins TRBV21-1 to TRBJ1-1. TRBV21-1 is tagged as a pseudogene. The CDR3 totals 16 residues. The CDR3 coding sequence is TGTGCCAGCAGCAACCCGAGGCGGAGGAGAGGGACTGAAGCTTTCTTT. This encodes CASSNPRRRRGTEAFF.

This rearrangement joins TRBV6-5 to TRBJ1-2; no reliable D call. CDR3 length: 15 amino acids. The germline V and J ends were trimmed by 7 bases and 0 bases, with 15 bases remaining between them. Germline V gene lookup returns CDR1 MNHEY and CDR2 SVGAGI. The CDR3 reads CASTAVVGANYGYTF. CDR3 nucleotide sequence: TGTGCCAGCACTGCGGTAGTGGGAGCTAACTATGGCTACACCTTC.

V usage is TRBV6-4 and J usage is TRBJ2-2, with 7 nucleotides matching TRBD1. Germline assignment: CDR1 MRHNA and CDR2 SNTAGT. The CDR3 is made up of 14 amino acids. V dropped 6 bases and J dropped 6; count of bases not matched to a gene: 7. The DNA of the CDR3 is TGTGCCAGCAGAGGACAGGATGGGGCCGGGGAGCTGTTTTTT. The encoded protein is CASRGQDGAGELFF.

This clone is a singleton in its sample. The chain carries TRBV5-1 and TRBJ1-3, with D hard to call. The CDR3 totals 17 residues. Germline V gene lookup returns CDR1 SGHRS and CDR2 YFSETQ. Trimming pared 1 base from V and 0 bases from J, leaving 14 bases between. The CDR3 DNA reads as TGCGCCAGCAGCTTGCAGGCAGGATCGGTCTCTGGAAACACCATATATTTT. It specifies CASSLQAGSVSGNTIYF.

The chain carries TRBV4-2 and TRBJ2-2; 10 bases match TRBD2. Trimming at V came to 3 bases and at J to 7 bases, leaving 11 bases not matched to a gene. Germline V gene sequence: CDR1 LGHNA, CDR2 YNFKEQ. The CDR3 loop spans 17 amino acids. In DNA, the CDR3 is TGTGCCAGCAGCCAGGGCGCAAGCGGGGGGGCGGTCGGGGAGCTGTTTTTT. This codes for CASSQGASGGAVGELFF.

V usage is TRBV5-1 and J usage is TRBJ2-5; maybe TRBD1 (5 bases). The CDR3 spans 12 residues. V lost 3 bases, J lost 5 bases, and 8 bases lay in between. Germline CDR1 is SGHRS and CDR2 is YFSETQ. The CDR3 here is CASSYSGETQYF. The CDR3 nucleotides are TGCGCCAGCAGCTACTCAGGGGAGACCCAGTACTTC. Full variable domain (remainder filled in from reference TRBV5-1 and TRBJ2-5): KAGVTQTPRYLIKTRGQQVTLSCSPISGHRSVSWYQQTPGQGLQFLFEYFSETQRNKGNFPGRFSGRQFSNSRSEMNVSTLELGDSALYLCASSYSGETQYFGPGTRLLVL.

This chain connects TRBV7-3 to TRBJ2-7; D not certain. Trimming pared 5 bases from V and 0 bases from J, leaving 14 bases between. There are 15 residues in the CDR3. Germline V gene data show CDR1 as SGHTA and CDR2 as FQGTGA. DNA for the CDR3: TGTGCCAGCAGCCCGTGGGTGGGCAGCTCCTACGAGCAGTACTTC. This sequence encodes CASSPWVGSSYEQYF.

The rearrangement uses TRBV29-1 and TRBJ1-1; perhaps TRBD1 as D (5 bases). V dropped 0 bases and J dropped 6 bases, with 17 bases sitting between them. The CDR3 is made up of 15 amino acids. The germline V gene encodes CDR1 SQVTM and CDR2 ANQGSEA. The CDR3 DNA reads TGCAGCGTTGAAGATCGGACAAAGGGGTTCGCTGAAGCTTTCTTT. It codes for CSVEDRTKGFAEAFF.

V usage is TRBV6-5 and J usage is TRBJ2-7; TRBD1 is a possible D gene (6 bases). Germline V gene data show CDR1 as MNHEY and CDR2 as SVGAGI. V was trimmed by 4 bases and J by 4 bases, leaving 14 bases between them. The CDR3 contains 14 residues. The CDR3 nucleotides read TGTGCCAGCAGTTTATACAGGGTTGGTTACGAGCAGTACTTC. This codes for CASSLYRVGYEQYF.

J is TRBJ1-4 and V is TRBV28, with TRBD1 as a possible D gene (5 bases). This CDR3 has 13 residues. Germline V gene data show CDR1 as MDHEN and CDR2 as SYDVKM. The germline V and J ends were trimmed by 6 bases and 7 bases, with 12 bases remaining between them. The CDR3 reads CASRSGIREKLFF. The CDR3 DNA reads TGTGCCAGCAGGTCAGGGATCCGTGAAAAACTGTTTTTT.

The chain recombines TRBV4-1 with TRBJ2-3; D possibly corresponds to TRBD1 (6 bases). Per the germline V gene, CDR1 is MGHRA and CDR2 is YSYEKL. V dropped 0 bases and J dropped 0 bases, with 10 bases sitting between them. The CDR3 consists of 16 residues. CDR3 loop: CASSQDRGGSTDTQYF. The DNA of the CDR3 is TGCGCCAGCAGCCAAGACAGGGGTGGGAGCACAGATACGCAGTATTTT.

The chain combines TRBV2 with TRBJ1-2; D call uncertain. The CDR3 spans 12 residues. Trimming removed 6 bases from V and 0 bases from J, with 5 bases in between. Germline V lookup: CDR1 SNHLY, CDR2 FYNNEI. DNA of the CDR3: TGTGCCAGCAGCCCGGCTAACTATGGCTACACCTTC. Translated, it gives CASSPANYGYTF.

The chain employs TRBV13 and TRBJ2-7; 14 positions match TRBD2. Germline V gene lookup returns CDR1 PRHDT and CDR2 FYEKMQ (reference sequence). The CDR3 loop spans 15 amino acids. The V segment lost 5 bases and the J segment 7 bases; nucleotides outside the gene matches: 7. This CDR3 reads CASSRTSGGKREQYF. The CDR3 DNA reads TGTGCCAGCAGCCGGACTAGCGGGGGGAAGAGGGAGCAGTACTTC.

J is TRBJ1-4 and V is TRBV19; 9 positions match TRBD1. Germline CDR1 is LNHDA and CDR2 is SQIVND (reference sequence). The CDR3 is 13 amino acids. Trimming removed 9 bases from V and 7 bases from J; junction bases left unmatched: 6. The chain's CDR3 is CASRDRVSEKLFF. In DNA, the CDR3 is TGTGCCAGCAGGGACAGGGTCAGTGAAAAACTGTTTTTT.

There are a few counts of this clone. V is TRBV4-1 and J is TRBJ1-3; 8 bases agree with TRBD1. Germline loops: CDR1 MGHRA, CDR2 YSYEKL. CDR3 length: 15 residues. The V gene end was trimmed by 1 base and the J gene end by 8 bases; junction bases not matched to a gene: 7. DNA of the CDR3: TGCGCCAGCAGCCAAGTGAGGACAGGGCTTGACACCATATATTTT. It encodes CASSQVRTGLDTIYF.